The source of this TCR beta chain is a study of cytomegalovirus exposure and HLA in healthy donors. Broader study findings: The study labeled 150 to 200 TCR beta chains cytomegalovirus-associated.

V lost 4 bases to trimming and J lost 6 bases; unmatched junction nucleotides: 7. This CDR3 has 15 amino acids. CDR1 SGHRS and CDR2 YFSETQ come from the germline V gene. Clones were read by immunoSEQ multiplex PCR, and TCRdb kept only the in-frame ones, dropping some. Seen here are about 120,000 clones, around 95% observed once, and the top ten hold 1.7%. As to this clone: Its antigen is still unknown.

This chain uses TRBV5-1 with TRBJ2-2; TRBD1 aligns across 9 bases. The sequenced sample was PBMCs. This clonotype was sampled from a man aged 18 to 30 in good health and CMV-seronegative. Here the CDR3 DNA reads TGCGCCAGCAGCAGAACAGGGGGCAAGGCCGGGGAGCTGTTTTTT. Protein sequence: CASSRTGGKAGELFF.